These 23 T cell receptor beta chains came from one sample sequenced in a study of vaccination effects on CD4 cells after COVID-19. Antigen specificity for these receptors is unknown. Profiled with immunoSEQ multiplex PCR; TCRdb holds only in-frame clones, not every one. This sample has just under 75,000 clones, with roughly 73% found just once. The authors isolated CD4+ T cells after approximately 9 days of culture. The participants, recipients of two vaccine doses, got either BNT162b2 or mRNA-1273. The sample was CD4+ T cells from PBMCs cultured without peptide, taken after COVID-19 vaccination. The source of these receptors is a human donor who received a COVID-19 vaccine.

This clone was seen a handful of times. The V gene is TRBV7-2, the J gene TRBJ2-1, with no clear D. In germline, CDR1 is SGHTA, CDR2 FQGNSA. The CDR3 sequence is 16 residues long. V was trimmed by 3 bases and J by 6 bases, leaving 18 bases between them. The CDR3 here is CASSFLGGKNLNEQFF. For the CDR3, the DNA is TGTGCCAGCAGCTTCCTAGGCGGTAAAAACCTCAATGAGCAGTTCTTC.

J is TRBJ2-3 and V is TRBV7-8; D unresolved. V lost 5 bases, J lost 4 bases, and 10 bases lay in between. Germline V gene lookup returns CDR1 SGHVS and CDR2 FQNEAQ. CDR3 size: 13 residues. The CDR3 sequence is CASSPSRADTQYF. The CDR3 DNA is TGTGCCAGCAGCCCTTCAAGAGCAGATACGCAGTATTTT.

The chain couples TRBV13 to TRBJ2-1; weak D call: TRBD1 (6 bases). The CDR3 has 16 residues. V was clipped by 3 bases and J by 8 bases, with 20 bases between them. CDR1 is PRHDT, CDR2 FYEKMQ, per germline (reference sequence). The CDR3 reads CASSFLVSQGYDEQFF. In DNA, the CDR3 is TGTGCCAGCAGCTTCCTCGTCTCCCAGGGGTACGATGAGCAGTTCTTC.

The rearrangement links TRBV21-1 to TRBJ1-1. TRBV21-1 is a pseudogene. The CDR3 runs 19 residues. The DNA of the CDR3 is TGTGCCAGCAGCAAAGCGCTTCTATTTGACCGAGGGATGAACACTGAAGCTTTCTTT. Translation gives CASSKALLFDRGMNTEAFF.

This clone was seen only a few times. The CDR3 is CASSNPDGKNTEAFF. CDR3 DNA sequence: TGTGCCAGTAGCAACCCCGATGGAAAGAACACTGAAGCTTTCTTT. The genes are TRBV19 and TRBJ1-1, with D unclear. V was trimmed by 6 bases and J by 1 base, leaving 15 bases between them. Germline CDR1 reads LNHDA; CDR2 reads SQIVND (reference sequence). The CDR3 covers 15 residues.

The chain carries TRBV10-3 and TRBJ1-2; no clear D gene. This CDR3 has 11 residues. Looked up from germline, CDR1 is ENHRY and CDR2 is SYGVKD. V was shortened by 4 bases and J by 14 bases, with 14 bases between the two germline ends. The CDR3 loop is CAISGGSLGTF. In DNA form, the CDR3 reads TGTGCCATCAGTGGGGGTTCCCTTGGAACCTTC.

The chain links TRBV2 to TRBJ1-1; perhaps TRBD1 as D (6 bases). The CDR3 runs 13 residues. Germline CDR1 SNHLY, CDR2 FYNNEI. V shed 5 bases and J shed 0 bases, with 7 bases lying between them. The chain's CDR3 is CASSSGVNTEAFF. The DNA of the CDR3 is TGTGCCAGCAGTTCAGGGGTGAACACTGAAGCTTTCTTT.

The gene calls are TRBV9 and TRBJ1-4; 7 nucleotides agree with TRBD1. The germline CDR1 and CDR2 sequences are SGDLS and YYNGEE. J was trimmed by 7 bases and V by 0 bases; bases with no gene match: 9. The CDR3 has 16 amino acids. The CDR3 DNA is TGTGCCAGCAGCGTAGACCTAGGGGGCGCGGGTGAAAAACTGTTTTTT. The encoded protein is CASSVDLGGAGEKLFF.

The chain has TRBV5-1 and TRBJ1-2; D unresolved. The CDR3 covers 13 residues. The germline V gene has CDR1 SGHRS and CDR2 YFSETQ. Trimming cost V 0 bases and J 9 bases, with 12 bases left between them. The CDR3 nucleotides are TGCGCCAGCAGCTTGGGAGAGACTAAGAGCTACACCTTC. Translation gives CASSLGETKSYTF. Combining the CDR3 with reference TRBV5-1 and TRBJ1-2 gives the whole variable domain KAGVTQTPRYLIKTRGQQVTLSCSPISGHRSVSWYQQTPGQGLQFLFEYFSETQRNKGNFPGRFSGRQFSNSRSEMNVSTLELGDSALYLCASSLGETKSYTFGSGTRLTVV.

This chain joins TRBV18 and TRBJ2-7; D gene unclear. The CDR3 length is 11 residues. CDR1 KGHSH and CDR2 LQKENI come from the germline V gene. The V and J ends lost 5 bases and 4 bases respectively, with 6 bases between them. CDR3 sequence: CASSSLYEQYV. In nucleotides, the CDR3 is TGTGCCAGCTCAAGTCTTTACGAGCAGTACGTC.

The chain joins TRBV28 to TRBJ2-2; 9 bases are a match to TRBD2. The CDR3 is made up of 16 amino acids. Trimming cost V 4 bases and J 0 bases; bases outside gene matches: 3. Per germline, CDR1 MDHEN and CDR2 SYDVKM. CDR3 region: CASSSASGTNTGELFF. DNA of the CDR3: TGTGCCAGCAGTTCCGCTAGCGGGACGAACACCGGGGAGCTGTTTTTT.

This chain connects TRBV24-1 to TRBJ2-1; 7 nucleotides agree with TRBD1. V lost 4 bases and J lost 5; bases outside the gene matches: 7. The length of the CDR3 is 15 residues. The germline gives CDR1 KGHDR, CDR2 SFDVKD. CDR3 coding DNA: TGTGCCACCAGTGACCCAACCGGGACAGACAATGAGCAGTTCTTC. Translated, it gives CATSDPTGTDNEQFF.

The chain joins TRBV18 to TRBJ2-5, with TRBD2 matching 12 bases. The length of the CDR3 is 16 residues. Looked up from germline, CDR1 is KGHSH and CDR2 is LQKENI. V lost 4 bases, J lost 5 bases, and 8 bases stayed unmatched. The CDR3 sequence is CASSLPGLAGGETQYF. The CDR3 DNA is TGTGCCAGCTCACTCCCGGGACTAGCGGGCGGGGAGACCCAGTACTTC.

This sequence joins TRBV5-1 and TRBJ2-1; D is uncertain. The CDR3 has 14 amino acids. V was shortened by 4 bases and J by 4 bases, with 12 bases between the two germline ends. Germline CDR1 SGHRS, CDR2 YFSETQ. The CDR3 here is CASSPVVGYNEQFF. The CDR3 bases are TGCGCCAGCAGCCCGGTGGTCGGGTACAATGAGCAGTTCTTC. The entire variable domain, with the rest obtained from reference TRBV5-1 and TRBJ2-1, is as follows: KAGVTQTPRYLIKTRGQQVTLSCSPISGHRSVSWYQQTPGQGLQFLFEYFSETQRNKGNFPGRFSGRQFSNSRSEMNVSTLELGDSALYLCASSPVVGYNEQFFGPGTRLTVL.

The CDR3, as DNA: TGTGCCAGCAGGGGTACAGGGAACTATGGCTACACCTTC. It encodes CASRGTGNYGYTF. The chain joins TRBV25-1 to TRBJ1-2; tentatively, D is TRBD1 (6 bases). Germline assignment: CDR1 MGHDK and CDR2 SYGVNS. The CDR3 has 13 residues. The V and J ends lost 6 bases and 2 bases respectively, with 10 bases between them.

V and J are TRBV19 and TRBJ1-5; TRBD1 is a possible D gene (5 bases). The CDR3 covers 13 residues. The germline V and J ends were trimmed by 4 bases and 4 bases, with 8 bases remaining between them. The germline CDR1 and CDR2 sequences are LNHDA and SQIVND (reference sequence). CDR3 residues: CASSRQPNQPQHF. The DNA of the CDR3 is TGTGCCAGTAGTAGACAGCCAAATCAGCCCCAGCATTTT.

This clone was counted between two and nine times. This sequence joins TRBV5-1 and TRBJ2-1; TRBD2 matches at 12 bases. There are 16 residues in the CDR3. Germline-derived CDR1 and CDR2 are SGHRS and YFSETQ. V was clipped by 4 bases and J by 9 bases; unmatched bases: 11. The CDR3 nucleotides are TGCGCCAGCAGCGCACACACTAGCGGGGGGCCCGGTGAGCAGTTCTTC. As protein: CASSAHTSGGPGEQFF.

This clone is a singleton in its sample. The CDR3 nucleotides read TGTGCCAGCGGGACGGTCGACTCTGGGGCCAACGTCCTGACTTTC. As protein: CASGTVDSGANVLTF. The J gene is TRBJ2-6, the V gene TRBV7-8, with D perhaps given as TRBD1 or TRBD2 (5 bases each). Germline CDR1 SGHVS, CDR2 FQNEAQ. The CDR3 spans 15 residues. Trimming took 8 bases from V and 0 from J, leaving 11 bases between them.

This clone has a handful of counts. The chain is built from TRBV7-2 and TRBJ1-2; a possible D gene is TRBD1 (6 bases). Germline loops: CDR1 SGHTA, CDR2 FQGNSA. The CDR3 consists of 14 residues. Trimming stripped 6 bases from V and 4 bases from J, with 15 bases between. The CDR3 sequence is CASSQLMGAYGYTF. CDR3 in DNA: TGTGCCAGCAGTCAGCTTATGGGGGCCTATGGCTACACCTTC. Filled out from reference TRBV7-2 and TRBJ1-2, the complete variable domain reads GAGVSQSPSNKVTEKGKDVELRCDPISGHTALYWYRQSLGQGLEFLIYFQGNSAPDKSGLPSDRFSAERTGGSVSTLTIQRTQQEDSAVYLCASSQLMGAYGYTFGSGTRLTVV.

The V gene is TRBV9, the J gene TRBJ1-1; possibly TRBD1 for D (5 bases). V shed 0 bases and J shed 3 bases, with 12 bases lying between them. The CDR3 has 15 amino acids. Germline-derived CDR1 and CDR2 are SGDLS and YYNGEE. CDR3 sequence: CASSVGRGSHTEAFF. Written as DNA, the CDR3 is TGTGCCAGCAGCGTAGGAAGGGGCTCGCACACTGAAGCTTTCTTT. Combining the CDR3 with reference TRBV9 and TRBJ1-1 gives the whole variable domain DSGVTQTPKHLITATGQRVTLRCSPRSGDLSVYWYQQSLDQGLQFLIQYYNGEERAKGNILERFSAQQFPDLHSELNLSSLELGDSALYFCASSVGRGSHTEAFFGQGTRLTVV.

V and J are TRBV2 and TRBJ2-3, with D possibly TRBD1 on 6 matching bases. Trimming shortened V by 1 base and J by 4 bases, and 9 bases separated the two germline ends. Germline CDR1 SNHLY, CDR2 FYNNEI. This CDR3 is built from 14 residues. The CDR3 DNA follows: TGTGCCAGCAGTGAAGACAGGGCGTCAGATACGCAGTATTTT. This sequence encodes CASSEDRASDTQYF. Combining the CDR3 with reference TRBV2 and TRBJ2-3 gives the whole variable domain EPEVTQTPSHQVTQMGQEVILRCVPISNHLYFYWYRQILGQKVEFLVSFYNNEISEKSEIFDDQFSVERPDGSNFTLKIRSTKLEDSAMYFCASSEDRASDTQYFGPGTRLTVL.

This clone was observed once. The chain recombines TRBV30 with TRBJ2-7; TRBD2 matches 7 bases. J gave up 6 bases and V 1 base, and 6 bases lay outside the gene matches. Germline V gene lookup returns CDR1 GTSNPN and CDR2 SVGIG (reference sequence). The length of the CDR3 is 13 residues. The CDR3 loop reads CAWSANGGSEQYV. The CDR3 coding sequence is TGTGCCTGGAGTGCGAACGGGGGGAGCGAGCAGTACGTC.

This clone was recorded a few times. This chain links TRBV5-1 with TRBJ1-3; D ambiguous. Germline CDR1 SGHRS, CDR2 YFSETQ. V was cut by 3 bases and J by 0 bases, with 4 bases left in between. CDR3 length equals 13 residues. This CDR3 is CASSSDSGNTIYF. In DNA, the CDR3 is TGCGCCAGCAGCTCGGACTCTGGAAACACCATATATTTT.